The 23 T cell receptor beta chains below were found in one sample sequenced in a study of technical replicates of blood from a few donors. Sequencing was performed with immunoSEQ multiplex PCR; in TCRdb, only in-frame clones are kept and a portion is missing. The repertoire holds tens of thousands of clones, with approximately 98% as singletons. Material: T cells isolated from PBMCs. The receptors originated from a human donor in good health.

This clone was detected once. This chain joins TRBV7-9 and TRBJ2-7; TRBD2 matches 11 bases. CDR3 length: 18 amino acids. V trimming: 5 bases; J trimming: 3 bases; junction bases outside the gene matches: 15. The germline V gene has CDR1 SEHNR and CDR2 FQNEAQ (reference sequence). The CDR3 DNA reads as TGTGCCAGCAGCGCTTCTCCGGGTCTAGCGGGAGGCGGCTACGAGCAGTACTTC. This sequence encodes CASSASPGLAGGGYEQYF.

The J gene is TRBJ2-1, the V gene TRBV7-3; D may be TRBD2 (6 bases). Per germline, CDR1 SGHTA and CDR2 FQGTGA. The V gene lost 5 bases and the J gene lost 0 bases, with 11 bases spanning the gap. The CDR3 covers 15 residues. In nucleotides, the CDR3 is TGTGCCAGCAGCCCTGCCGGGAGCTCCTACAATGAGCAGTTCTTC. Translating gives CASSPAGSSYNEQFF.

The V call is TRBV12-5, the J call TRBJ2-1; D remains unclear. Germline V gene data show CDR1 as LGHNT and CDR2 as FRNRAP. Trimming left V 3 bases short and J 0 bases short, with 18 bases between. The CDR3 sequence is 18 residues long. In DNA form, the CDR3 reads TGTGCTAGTGGTTTCTCCCCTCAGGCAGGATCCTCCTACAATGAGCAGTTCTTC. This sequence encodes CASGFSPQAGSSYNEQFF.

The DNA for the CDR3 is TGTGCCAGCAGCCAGGGACAGGGAGATCAGCCCCAGCATTTT. Residues: CASSQGQGDQPQHF. The chain employs TRBV4-2 and TRBJ1-5, with TRBD1 matching over 9 bases. The V segment lost 3 bases and the J segment 5 bases; nucleotides outside the gene matches: 2. The CDR3 is 14 amino acids. CDR1 and CDR2 from the germline V gene are LGHNA and YNFKEQ.

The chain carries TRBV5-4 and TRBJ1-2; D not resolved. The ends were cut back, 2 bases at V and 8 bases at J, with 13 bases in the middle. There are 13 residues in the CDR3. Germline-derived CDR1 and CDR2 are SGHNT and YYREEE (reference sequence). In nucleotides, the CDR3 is TGTGCCAGCAGCTTTACGGAGGGATGGGGCTACACCTTC. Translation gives CASSFTEGWGYTF.

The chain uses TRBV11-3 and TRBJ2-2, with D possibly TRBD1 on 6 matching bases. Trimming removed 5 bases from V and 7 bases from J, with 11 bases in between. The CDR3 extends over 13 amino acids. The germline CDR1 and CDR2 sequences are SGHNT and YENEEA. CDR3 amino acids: CASSLDRGGELFF. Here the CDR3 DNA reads TGTGCCAGCAGCCTGGACAGAGGCGGGGAGCTGTTTTTT.

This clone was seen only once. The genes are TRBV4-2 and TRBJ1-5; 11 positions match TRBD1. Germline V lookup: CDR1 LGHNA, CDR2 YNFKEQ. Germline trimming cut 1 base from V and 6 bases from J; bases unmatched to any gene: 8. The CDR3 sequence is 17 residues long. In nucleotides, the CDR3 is TGTGCCAGCAGCCAAGTCGGACAGGGGGCGGTAGTTCAGCCCCAGCATTTT. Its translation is CASSQVGQGAVVQPQHF.

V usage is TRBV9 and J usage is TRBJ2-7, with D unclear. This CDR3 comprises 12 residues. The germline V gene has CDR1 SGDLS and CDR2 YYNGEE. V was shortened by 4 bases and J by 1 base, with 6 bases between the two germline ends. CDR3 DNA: TGTGCCAGCAGCCTTACTTCCTACGAGCAGTACTTC. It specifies CASSLTSYEQYF.

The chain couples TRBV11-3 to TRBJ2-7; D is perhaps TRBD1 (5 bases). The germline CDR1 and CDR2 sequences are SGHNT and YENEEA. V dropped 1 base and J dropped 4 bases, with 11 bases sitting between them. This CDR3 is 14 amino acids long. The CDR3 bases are TGTGCCAGCAGCTTAGGTGGGCAGGGTTACGAGCAGTACTTC. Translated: CASSLGGQGYEQYF. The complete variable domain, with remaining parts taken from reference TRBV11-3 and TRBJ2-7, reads EAGVVQSPRYKIIEKKQPVAFWCNPISGHNTLYWYLQNLGQGPELLIRYENEEAVDDSQLPKDRFSAERLKGVDSTLKIQPAELGDSAVYLCASSLGGQGYEQYFGPGTRLTVT.

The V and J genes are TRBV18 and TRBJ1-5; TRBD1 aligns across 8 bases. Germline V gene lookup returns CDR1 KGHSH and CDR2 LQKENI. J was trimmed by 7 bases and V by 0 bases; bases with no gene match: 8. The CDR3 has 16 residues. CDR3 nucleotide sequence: TGTGCCAGCTCACCACCCCAGGGGGCACGTGGCCAGCCCCAGCATTTT. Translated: CASSPPQGARGQPQHF.

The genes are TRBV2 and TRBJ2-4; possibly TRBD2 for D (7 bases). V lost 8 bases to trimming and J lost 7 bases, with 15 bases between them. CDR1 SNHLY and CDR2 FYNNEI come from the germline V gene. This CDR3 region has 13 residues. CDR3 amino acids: CASYAGEGNIQYF. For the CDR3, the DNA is TGTGCCAGCTACGCAGGGGAGGGGAACATTCAGTACTTC.

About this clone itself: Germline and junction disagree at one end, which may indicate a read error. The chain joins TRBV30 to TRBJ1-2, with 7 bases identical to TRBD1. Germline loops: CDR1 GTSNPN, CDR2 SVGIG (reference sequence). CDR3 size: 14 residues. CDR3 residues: CAWSGGQTNYGYTF. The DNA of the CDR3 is TGTGCCTGGAGTGGGGGACAGACTAATTATGGCTACACCTTC.

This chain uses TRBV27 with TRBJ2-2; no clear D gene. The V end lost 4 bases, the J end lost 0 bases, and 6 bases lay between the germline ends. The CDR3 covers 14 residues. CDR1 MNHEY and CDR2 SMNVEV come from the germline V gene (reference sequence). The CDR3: CASSSVANTGELFF. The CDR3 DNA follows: TGTGCCAGCAGTTCCGTTGCGAACACCGGGGAGCTGTTTTTT.

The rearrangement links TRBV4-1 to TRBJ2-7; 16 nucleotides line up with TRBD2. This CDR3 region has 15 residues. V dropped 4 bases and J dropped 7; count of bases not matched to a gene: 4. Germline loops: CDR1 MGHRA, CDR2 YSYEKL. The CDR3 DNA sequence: TGCGCCAGCAGCCGCGGGACTAGCGGGAGGGGTGAGCAGTACTTC. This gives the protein CASSRGTSGRGEQYF.

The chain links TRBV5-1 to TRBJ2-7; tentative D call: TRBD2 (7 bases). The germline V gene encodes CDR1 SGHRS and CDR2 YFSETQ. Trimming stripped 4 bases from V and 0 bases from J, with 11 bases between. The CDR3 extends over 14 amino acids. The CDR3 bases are TGCGCCAGCAGCGGGGGGGACACCTCCTACGAGCAGTACTTC. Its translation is CASSGGDTSYEQYF.

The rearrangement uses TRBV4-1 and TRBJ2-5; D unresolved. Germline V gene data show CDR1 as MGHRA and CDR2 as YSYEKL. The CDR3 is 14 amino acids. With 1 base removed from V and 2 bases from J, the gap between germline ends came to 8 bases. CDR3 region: CASSQGTEQETQYF. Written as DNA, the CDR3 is TGCGCCAGCAGCCAAGGTACAGAACAAGAGACCCAGTACTTC.

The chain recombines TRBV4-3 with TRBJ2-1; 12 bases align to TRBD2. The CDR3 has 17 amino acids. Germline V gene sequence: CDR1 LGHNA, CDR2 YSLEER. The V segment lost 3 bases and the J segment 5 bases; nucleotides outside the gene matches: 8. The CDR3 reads CASSQGFRTSGNNEQFF. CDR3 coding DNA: TGCGCCAGCAGCCAGGGCTTTCGGACTAGCGGGAACAATGAGCAGTTCTTC.

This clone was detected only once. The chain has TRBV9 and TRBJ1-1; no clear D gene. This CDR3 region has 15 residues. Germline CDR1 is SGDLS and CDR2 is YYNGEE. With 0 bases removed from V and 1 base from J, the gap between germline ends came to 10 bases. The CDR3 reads CASSVGTGRNTEAFF. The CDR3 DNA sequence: TGTGCCAGCAGCGTAGGAACTGGGCGGAACACTGAAGCTTTCTTT.

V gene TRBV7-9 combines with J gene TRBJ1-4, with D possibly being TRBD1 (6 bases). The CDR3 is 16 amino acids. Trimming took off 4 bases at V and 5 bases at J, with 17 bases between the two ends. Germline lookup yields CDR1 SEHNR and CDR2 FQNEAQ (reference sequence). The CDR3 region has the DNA TGTGCCAGCAGCTGGGCTTTCGGGGACACCAATGAAAAACTGTTTTTT. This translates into CASSWAFGDTNEKLFF.

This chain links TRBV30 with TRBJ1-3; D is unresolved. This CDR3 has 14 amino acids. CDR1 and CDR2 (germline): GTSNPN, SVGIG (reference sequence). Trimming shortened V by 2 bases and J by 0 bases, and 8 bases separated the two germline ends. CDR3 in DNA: TGTGCCTGGAGTCTTATAATCTCTGGAAACACCATATATTTT. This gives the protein CAWSLIISGNTIYF.

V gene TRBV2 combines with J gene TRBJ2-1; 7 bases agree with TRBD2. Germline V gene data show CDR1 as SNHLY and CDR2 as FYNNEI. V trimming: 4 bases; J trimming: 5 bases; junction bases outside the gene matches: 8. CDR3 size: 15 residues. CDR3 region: CASSAGGRVHNEQFF. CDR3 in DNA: TGTGCCAGCAGTGCCGGCGGGAGAGTCCACAATGAGCAGTTCTTC.

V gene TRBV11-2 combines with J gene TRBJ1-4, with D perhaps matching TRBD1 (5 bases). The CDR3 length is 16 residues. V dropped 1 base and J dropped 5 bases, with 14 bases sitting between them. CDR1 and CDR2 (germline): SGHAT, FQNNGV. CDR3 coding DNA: TGTGCCAGCAGCTTAGGGCACGGGGGACTAAATGAAAAACTGTTTTTT. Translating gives CASSLGHGGLNEKLFF.

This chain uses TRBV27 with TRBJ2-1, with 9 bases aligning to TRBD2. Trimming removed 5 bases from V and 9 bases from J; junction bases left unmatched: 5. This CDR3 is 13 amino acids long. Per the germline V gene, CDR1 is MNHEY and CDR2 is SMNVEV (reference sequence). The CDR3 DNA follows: TGTGCCAGCAGTACACTAGCGGGTATTGAGCAGTTCTTC. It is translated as CASSTLAGIEQFF.